Only one count was recorded for the clone carrying this T cell receptor beta chain. Its antigen is as yet unknown. In the PCR, 60 Vbeta and 13 Jbeta primers were used. Measured with immunoSEQ multiplex PCR; TCRdb has only the in-frame clones, and not every one. The sample has tens of thousands of clones; under 80% are singletons. The entry originates in a study of cytomegalovirus exposure and HLA in healthy donors. Points from the study as a whole: HLA restriction was apparent for most CMV-associated TCR beta chains in a later analysis. Roughly uniform sequencing depth across donors was assumed, possibly incorrectly.

Trimming removed 8 bases from V and 5 bases from J; junction bases left unmatched: 3. Germline CDR1 is ENHRY and CDR2 is SYGVKD. CDR3 length: 13 residues. The chain joins TRBV10-3 to TRBJ1-5; 10 bases align to TRBD1. The sample comprised PBMCs. The sequence derives from a man in his late teens or twenties in good health and CMV-seropositive. The DNA of the CDR3 is TGTGCCATCGGGACAGGGGCTGATCAGCCCCAGCATTTT. Translation gives CAIGTGADQPQHF.